The clone carrying this T cell receptor beta chain has more than one count but fewer than ten. The data were taken from a study of blood T cell repertoires in COVID-19. Study context: The United States, Italy and Spain supplied acute and convalescent COVID-19 samples. PBMCs, B-cell-depleted T cells, or T cells provided the cDNA or gDNA that made up the material.

Per the study methods: Reference gene primer amplification gave estimated nucleated cell counts. Assay: immunoSEQ multiplex PCR; the TCRdb copy retains only in-frame clones and omits some. The V and J calls and clone size were taken over from that table, and D and trimming were inferred from the DNA. The data show more than 70,000 clones, about 76% seen once. Germline V gives CDR1 LGHDT, CDR2 YNNKEL (reference sequence). V was trimmed by 1 base and J by 3 bases, leaving 15 bases between them. The CDR3 totals 16 residues. This receptor was taken from a human donor in a cohort sampled during active COVID-19. This chain connects TRBV3-1 (or the pseudogene TRBV3-2) to TRBJ1-2, with D perhaps TRBD1 (6 bases). The sequencing input was peripheral blood. Written as DNA, the CDR3 is TGTGCCAGCAGCCAAGGACACAGGGTGGGGGACTATGGCTACACCTTC. It is translated as CASSQGHRVGDYGYTF.